The clone carrying this T cell receptor beta chain was detected only once. CDR1 SGHDN and CDR2 FVKESK come from the germline V gene. The CDR3 runs 16 residues. With 4 bases clipped from V and 4 bases from J, the junction kept 7 bases outside the gene matches. The sample originates from a study of long-term antiretroviral therapy in people with HIV. Sequencing relied on immunoSEQ assay v3.0, run at survey level. Some clones are missing from TCRdb's copy, which holds only in-frame ones; the method was immunoSEQ multiplex PCR. This sample has approximately 31,000 clones, with about 85% found just once. The rearrangement joins TRBV14 to TRBJ2-2; the match to TRBD1 covers 9 bases. The sequence derives from a man in his late teens or twenties with HIV. Material: unsorted PBMCs, obtained 1.1 years after starting antiretroviral therapy. The CDR3 is CASSRWTGDGTGELFF. CDR3 coding DNA: TGTGCCAGCAGCCGGTGGACAGGGGACGGCACCGGGGAGCTGTTTTTT.